Each of the 22 T cell receptor beta chains below was sequenced from the same sample in a study of T cells in Graves' hyperthyroidism and ophthalmopathy (dated by TCRdb to the late 2010s). Library method: multiplex PCR. TCRdb names Illumina HiSeq 2000 as the instrument used. Amplification of TCR beta CDR3 regions was carried out from RNA transcripts. The first round of RT-PCR for the TCR CDR3 was performed with the HTBI primer set and the Qiagen OneStep RT-PCR kit. TCRdb trimmed the raw reads at Q25, called clones with MiXCR and kept productive beta chains. Rows are combined by CDR3 protein, so each entry shows the most common genes and DNA. The sample data list 550,000 to 850,000 distinct CDR3 sequences, and around 20% of these were observed just once. The ten top clones hold 15% to 20% of the sample. The sequencing input was blood. These receptors originate from a woman in her forties or fifties with Graves' hyperthyroidism that later progressed to Graves' ophthalmopathy.

This clonotype was seen only a few times. The CDR3 spells CASSYDVVIGSGANVLTF. The CDR3 coding sequence is TGCGCCAGCAGTTATGATGTGGTAATTGGATCTGGGGCCAACGTCCTGACTTTC. J is TRBJ2-6 and V is TRBV5-1; D call uncertain. The germline V and J ends were trimmed by 5 bases and 1 base, with 19 bases remaining between them. The CDR3 spans 18 residues. Looked up from germline, CDR1 is SGHRS and CDR2 is YFSETQ.

The chain couples TRBV5-6 to TRBJ2-3; D gene ambiguous. V was clipped by 4 bases and J by 2 bases, with 8 bases between them. This CDR3 region has 13 residues. Germline CDR1 SGHDT, CDR2 YYEEEE. Written as DNA, the CDR3 is TGTGCCAGCAGCCCGGAGCACACAGATACGCAGTATTTT. Translation gives CASSPEHTDTQYF.

This clonotype was counted at least ten times. V gene TRBV6-5 combines with J gene TRBJ1-1, with D perhaps TRBD1 (6 bases). From germline, CDR1 is MNHEY and CDR2 SVGAGI. The CDR3 spans 16 residues. Trimming shortened V by 0 bases and J by 9 bases, and 20 bases separated the two germline ends. The CDR3 region is CASSYSGGASVLKAFF. The DNA for the CDR3 is TGTGCCAGCAGTTACTCCGGGGGGGCCAGCGTCCTCAAAGCTTTCTTT.

A few counts support this clonotype. This chain uses TRBV3-1 with TRBJ1-2; a possible D gene is TRBD1 (6 bases). The V gene lost 1 base and the J gene lost 5 bases, with 23 bases spanning the gap. Germline CDR1 reads LGHDT; CDR2 reads YNNKEL (reference sequence). This CDR3 has 18 residues. CDR3: CASSQGFPGTSHIYGYTF. CDR3 nucleotides: TGTGCCAGCAGCCAAGGGTTCCCTGGGACATCCCATATATATGGCTACACCTTC.

As for this clonotype: Germline and junction disagree at one end, which may indicate a read error. The chain is built from TRBV6-1 and TRBJ1-2; TRBD1 matches at 9 bases. CDR1 is MNHNS, CDR2 SASEGT, per germline. The CDR3 is 15 amino acids. The CDR3 region is CAGSPSGTGLYGYTF. Here the CDR3 DNA reads TGTGCCGGCAGTCCCTCCGGGACAGGGCTCTATGGCTACACCTTC.

This clonotype was detected a few times. The V and J genes are TRBV11-2 and TRBJ1-1; D is possibly TRBD1 (5 bases). The CDR3 extends over 14 amino acids. Germline CDR1 is SGHAT and CDR2 is FQNNGV. With 0 bases removed from V and 10 bases from J, the gap between germline ends came to 15 bases. In nucleotides, the CDR3 is TGTGCCAGCAGCTTAGACTACGGGGGAGTCGGAGCTTTCTTT. Its translation: CASSLDYGGVGAFF.

This clonotype was detected ten times or more. The rearrangement uses TRBV30 and TRBJ2-2; D may correspond to TRBD1 or TRBD2 (6 bases each). V was pared by 0 bases and J by 5 bases, with 10 bases between. This CDR3 comprises 14 residues. Looked up from germline, CDR1 is GTSNPN and CDR2 is SVGIG (reference sequence). DNA of the CDR3: TGTGCCTGGAGTGTATCGGGGGCGACCGGGGAGCTGTTTTTT. This sequence encodes CAWSVSGATGELFF.

This clonotype was found a few times. The V gene is TRBV19, the J gene TRBJ1-1; D call uncertain. Trimming removed 5 bases from V and 4 bases from J, with 11 bases in between. There are 13 residues in the CDR3. The germline V gene encodes CDR1 LNHDA and CDR2 SQIVND (reference sequence). In DNA, the CDR3 is TGTGCCAGTAGTTTCCCGGGCGCCACTGAAGCTTTCTTT. It codes for CASSFPGATEAFF.

Only a few counts were recorded for this clonotype. This chain links TRBV20-1 with TRBJ1-1; 9 nucleotides line up with TRBD1. The J segment lost 10 bases and the V segment lost 4 bases, leaving 10 bases of the junction unmatched. The CDR3 loop spans 13 amino acids. The V gene's germline CDR1 is DFQATT and CDR2 SNEGSKA (reference sequence). CDR3 protein: CSATQDRGVGAFF. In nucleotides, the CDR3 is TGCAGTGCTACCCAGGACAGGGGCGTTGGAGCTTTCTTT.

This chain joins TRBV6-1 and TRBJ1-1; D ambiguous. Deletions cut 3 bases from V and 11 bases from J, with 13 bases between. Germline V gene data show CDR1 as MNHNS and CDR2 as SASEGT. The CDR3 runs 12 residues. CDR3 loop: CASSETLVWAFF. For the CDR3, the DNA is TGTGCCAGCAGTGAGACCCTCGTGTGGGCTTTCTTT.

Regarding this clonotype: Germline is not matched at one junction end, which may reflect a read error. The J gene is TRBJ2-2, the V gene TRBV7-7, with a possible D match to TRBD1 (6 bases). The germline gives CDR1 SSHAT, CDR2 FNYEAQ (reference sequence). This CDR3 region has 15 residues. This CDR3 reads CASSHGQRNTGELFF. The CDR3, as DNA: TGTGCTAGCAGCCACGGACAGAGGAACACCGGGGAGCTGTTTTTT.

The rearrangement uses TRBV7-2 and TRBJ1-1, with D possibly matching TRBD1 (6 bases). With 7 bases removed from V and 0 bases from J, the gap between germline ends came to 15 bases. The CDR3 length is 15 residues. Germline V lookup: CDR1 SGHTA, CDR2 FQGNSA. The CDR3 sequence: CASNLNRVMNTEAFF. The CDR3 nucleotides are TGTGCCAGCAACTTGAACAGGGTAATGAACACTGAAGCTTTCTTT.

The chain employs TRBV4-1 and TRBJ2-6, with D possibly called TRBD1 or TRBD2 (5 bases each). The CDR3 sequence is 15 residues long. Germline V lookup: CDR1 MGHRA, CDR2 YSYEKL. V lost 3 bases, J lost 3 bases, and 9 bases lay in between. The CDR3 nucleotides read TGCGCCAGCAGCCACGAGGGGCTTGGGGCCAACGTCCTGACTTTC. Residues: CASSHEGLGANVLTF.

This clonotype has only a few counts. The CDR3 sequence is CASSSGGGAPNEQFF. The CDR3 DNA is TGTGCCAGCAGTTCGGGCGGGGGGGCACCTAATGAGCAGTTCTTC. V usage is TRBV6-1 and J usage is TRBJ2-1, with TRBD2 matching 9 bases. Germline CDR1 MNHNS, CDR2 SASEGT. The CDR3 spans 15 residues. J lost 7 bases, V lost 5 bases, and 9 bases had no gene match.

This clonotype was seen only a few times. This chain connects TRBV7-6 to TRBJ1-1, with no clear D. This CDR3 is 14 amino acids long. Germline CDR1 is SGHVS and CDR2 is FNYEAQ. The ends were cut back, 3 bases at V and 6 bases at J, with 14 bases in the middle. The CDR3: CASSFTEGDAEAFF. The CDR3 nucleotides read TGTGCCAGCAGCTTCACGGAGGGAGACGCTGAAGCTTTCTTT.

This clonotype has only a few counts. V gene TRBV10-2 combines with J gene TRBJ1-5; D gene ambiguous. In germline, CDR1 is WSHSY, CDR2 SAAADI. Deletions cut 4 bases from V and 7 bases from J, with 14 bases between. CDR3 length: 14 residues. For the CDR3, the DNA is TGCGCCAGCAGTGTGGGCCAACTGGGGCAGCCCCAGCATTTT. Protein product: CASSVGQLGQPQHF.

The DNA of the CDR3 is TGTGCCAGCAGCGTGCGACAAAATACGCAGTATTTT. As protein: CASSVRQNTQYF. The V and J genes are TRBV6-2 or TRBV6-3 and TRBJ2-3; D not certain. Trimming cost V 6 bases and J 7 bases, with 11 bases left between them. The CDR3 runs to 12 residues. The germline CDR1 and CDR2 sequences are MNHEY and SVGEGT.

The gene calls are TRBV7-2 and TRBJ1-4; no clear D gene. Germline V gives CDR1 SGHTA, CDR2 FQGNSA. Trimming removed 1 base at V and 2 bases at J, with 8 bases between. This CDR3 contains 15 residues. The DNA for the CDR3 is TGTGCCAGCAGCTTAGTAGGCCAGACTAATGAAAAACTGTTTTTT. The encoded protein is CASSLVGQTNEKLFF.

This clonotype was picked up a small number of times. The chain employs TRBV29-1 and TRBJ1-2; D uncertain. Germline V gives CDR1 SQVTM, CDR2 ANQGSEA. V shed 4 bases and J shed 4 bases, with 10 bases lying between them. CDR3 length: 12 amino acids. The CDR3 sequence is CSVGGQPYGYTF. The CDR3 DNA sequence: TGCAGCGTTGGGGGTCAGCCCTATGGCTACACCTTC.

This clonotype was recorded at least ten times. V is TRBV20-1 and J is TRBJ2-5; D may be TRBD1 or TRBD2 (6 bases each). This CDR3 contains 14 residues. Looked up from germline, CDR1 is DFQATT and CDR2 is SNEGSKA (reference sequence). Between the trimmed V and J ends, which lost 4 bases and 5 bases, there was a span of 17 bases. The CDR3 DNA reads TGCAGTGCTACCGGGGGCTACCGTCTGGAGACCCAGTACTTC. Translating gives CSATGGYRLETQYF.

V gene TRBV12-3 or TRBV12-4 combines with J gene TRBJ1-6, with D uncertain. The CDR3 sequence is 15 residues long. Trimming stripped 3 bases from V and 9 bases from J, with 15 bases between. The CDR3 region is CASSFLGRDGSPLHF. DNA of the CDR3: TGTGCCAGCAGTTTCTTAGGTCGCGACGGTTCACCCCTCCACTTT.

The chain joins TRBV15 to TRBJ2-3; possible D gene TRBD1, 6 bases. The CDR3 loop spans 14 amino acids. V was shortened by 3 bases and J by 0 bases, with 7 bases between the two germline ends. The germline V gene has CDR1 LNHNV and CDR2 YYDKDF (reference sequence). Here the CDR3 DNA reads TGTGCCACCAGCAGGGGGGCTAGCACAGATACGCAGTATTTT. It is translated as CATSRGASTDTQYF.